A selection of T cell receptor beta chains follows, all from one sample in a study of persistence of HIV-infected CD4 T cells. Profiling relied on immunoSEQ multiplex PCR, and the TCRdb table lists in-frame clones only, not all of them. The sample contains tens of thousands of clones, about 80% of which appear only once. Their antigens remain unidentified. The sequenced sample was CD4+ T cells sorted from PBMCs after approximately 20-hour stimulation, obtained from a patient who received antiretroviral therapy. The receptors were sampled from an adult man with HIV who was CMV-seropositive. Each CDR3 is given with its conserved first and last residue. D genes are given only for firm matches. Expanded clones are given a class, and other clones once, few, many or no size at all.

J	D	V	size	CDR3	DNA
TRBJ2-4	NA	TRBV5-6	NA	CASSFLSGGGKNIQYF	TGTGCCAGCAGCTTTCTTTCCGGTGGAGGCAAAAACATTCAGTACTTC
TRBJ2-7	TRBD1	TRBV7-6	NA	CASSRTGGSEQYF	TGTGCCAGCAGCAGGACAGGGGGCTCCGAGCAGTACTTC
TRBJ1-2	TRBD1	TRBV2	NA	CASSERLPGGYDYGYTF	TGTGCCAGCAGTGAGAGACTTCCAGGGGGCTATGACTATGGCTACACCTTC
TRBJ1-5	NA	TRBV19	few	CASSTPVPGSQPQHF	TGTGCCAGTAGTACCCCGGTCCCTGGAAGCCAGCCCCAGCATTTT
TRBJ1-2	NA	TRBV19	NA	CASTSIGTNYGYTF	TGTGCCAGTACCTCAATAGGGACTAACTATGGCTACACCTTC
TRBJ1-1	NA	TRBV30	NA	CAWGTTRATRVEAFF	TGTGCCTGGGGGACCACAAGGGCGACTAGGGTTGAAGCTTTCTTT
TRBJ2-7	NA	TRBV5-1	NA	CASSRAGSREQYF	TGCGCCAGCAGTCGCGCAGGGTCACGGGAGCAGTACTTC
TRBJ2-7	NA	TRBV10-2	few	CASSESSGQHYEQYF	TGCGCCAGCAGTGAGTCGAGTGGACAGCACTACGAGCAGTACTTC
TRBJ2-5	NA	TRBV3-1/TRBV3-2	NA	CASSQGVIGTQYF	TGTGCCAGCAGCCAAGGGGTAATTGGGACCCAGTACTTC
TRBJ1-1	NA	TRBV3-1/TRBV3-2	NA	CASSPIGRYTEAFF	TGTGCCAGCAGTCCGATTGGGCGCTACACTGAAGCTTTCTTT
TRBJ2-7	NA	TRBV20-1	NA	CSATRSYEQYF	TGCAGTGCTACCCGATCCTACGAGCAGTACTTC
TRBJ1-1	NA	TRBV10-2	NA	CASGRAGSFGTEAFF	TGCGCCAGCGGGCGGGCCGGGAGTTTCGGTACTGAAGCTTTCTTT
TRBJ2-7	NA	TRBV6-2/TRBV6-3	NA	CASSWLGRLWDEQYF	TGTGCCAGCAGTTGGTTGGGACGGCTCTGGGACGAGCAGTACTTC
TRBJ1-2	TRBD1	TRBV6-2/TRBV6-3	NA	CASSLRDSPNYGYTF	TGTGCCAGCAGTCTCAGGGACAGCCCTAACTATGGCTACACCTTC
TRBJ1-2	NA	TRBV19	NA	CASSIDLQTNTYGYTF	TGTGCCAGTAGTATAGATCTTCAGACAAATACCTATGGCTACACCTTC
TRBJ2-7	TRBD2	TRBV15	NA	CATSRASGGAYEQYF	TGTGCCACCAGCAGAGCTAGCGGGGGGGCCTACGAGCAGTACTTC
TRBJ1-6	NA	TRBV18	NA	CASSPPTGTRPLHF	TGTGCCAGCTCACCACCTACAGGAACTCGACCCCTCCACTTT
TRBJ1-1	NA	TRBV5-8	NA	CASSLVRGRGTEAFF	TGTGCCAGCAGCTTGGTTAGGGGAAGAGGAACTGAAGCTTTCTTT
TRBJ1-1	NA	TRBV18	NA	CASSPRVGDTEAFF	TGTGCCAGCTCACCACGGGTGGGTGACACTGAAGCTTTCTTT
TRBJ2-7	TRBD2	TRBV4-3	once	CASSQQVAGGTYEQYF	TGCGCCAGCAGCCAGCAGGTAGCGGGAGGCACCTACGAGCAGTACTTC
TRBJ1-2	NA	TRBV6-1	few	CASSDHGGRPVYGYTF	TGTGCCAGCAGTGATCACGGGGGGCGCCCAGTGTATGGCTACACCTTC
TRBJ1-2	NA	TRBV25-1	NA	CASSENYGYTF	TGTGCCAGCAGTGAAAACTATGGCTACACCTTC
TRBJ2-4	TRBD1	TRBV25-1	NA	CASAGQGVDIQYF	TGTGCCAGTGCGGGACAGGGAGTGGACATTCAGTACTTC
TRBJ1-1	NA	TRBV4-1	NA	CASSQVGPTSF	TGCGCCAGCAGCCAAGTGGGGCCGACCTCCTTT
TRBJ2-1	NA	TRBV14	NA	CASSQQGLFQFF	TGTGCCAGCAGCCAACAGGGGCTTTTCCAGTTCTTC
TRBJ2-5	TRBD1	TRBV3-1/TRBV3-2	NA	CASSRPRTGAYRGETQYF	TGTGCCAGCAGCCGACCACGCACAGGGGCGTATAGGGGGGAGACCCAGTACTTC
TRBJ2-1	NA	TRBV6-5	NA	CASSYSGTNEQFF	TGTGCCAGCAGTTACTCCGGGACCAATGAGCAGTTCTTC
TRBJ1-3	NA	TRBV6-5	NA	CASRAGTHSGNTIYF	TGTGCCAGCAGGGCCGGGACCCACTCTGGAAACACCATATATTTT
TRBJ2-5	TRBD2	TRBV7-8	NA	CASSLVPAGEWQETQYF	TGTGCCAGCAGCTTAGTTCCAGCGGGAGAATGGCAAGAGACCCAGTACTTC
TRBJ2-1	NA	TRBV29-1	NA	CSVVGSYNEQFF	TGCAGCGTTGTAGGCTCCTACAATGAGCAGTTCTTC
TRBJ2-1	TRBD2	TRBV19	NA	CASSRTSGRNEQFF	TGTGCCAGTAGTAGGACTAGCGGGAGAAATGAGCAGTTCTTC
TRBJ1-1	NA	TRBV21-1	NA	CASSRTRGPGTEAFF	TGTGCCAGCAGCCGGACCCGGGGCCCGGGCACTGAAGCTTTCTTT
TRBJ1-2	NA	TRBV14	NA	CASSQQGTASGYTF	TGTGCCAGCAGCCAGCAGGGGACCGCTAGTGGCTACACCTTC
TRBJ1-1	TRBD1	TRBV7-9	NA	CASRTGAANTEAFF	TGTGCCAGTAGGACAGGGGCGGCGAACACTGAAGCTTTCTTT
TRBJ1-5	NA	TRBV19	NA	CASSIDRGSGNQPQHF	TGTGCCAGTAGTATAGACAGGGGTTCGGGCAATCAGCCCCAGCATTTT
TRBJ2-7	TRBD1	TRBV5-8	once	CASSSPGQDLDEQYF	TGTGCCAGCAGTTCTCCGGGACAGGACCTTGACGAGCAGTACTTC
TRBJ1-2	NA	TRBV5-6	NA	CASSTATYGYTF	TGTGCCAGCAGTACCGCGACCTATGGCTACACCTTC
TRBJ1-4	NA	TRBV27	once	CASSPRRGFTNEKLFF	TGTGCCAGCAGTCCCCGGAGGGGCTTTACTAATGAAAAACTGTTTTTT
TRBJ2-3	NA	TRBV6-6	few	CASNIRTPASTDTQYF	TGTGCCAGCAATATTCGAACACCTGCTAGCACAGATACGCAGTATTTT
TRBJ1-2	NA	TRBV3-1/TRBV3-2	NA	CASSQVPASNYGYTF	TGTGCCAGCAGCCAAGTACCGGCTTCTAACTATGGCTACACCTTC
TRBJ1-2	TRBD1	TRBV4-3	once	CASSQRTGLDYGYTF	TGCGCCAGCAGCCAGCGGACAGGGTTAGACTATGGCTACACCTTC
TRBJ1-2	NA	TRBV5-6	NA	CASSLEAIQANYGYTF	TGTGCCAGCAGCTTGGAGGCGATCCAGGCTAACTATGGCTACACCTTC
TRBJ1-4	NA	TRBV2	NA	CASSAGRGQGKREKLFF	TGTGCCAGCAGTGCCGGCCGGGGCCAGGGAAAAAGAGAAAAACTGTTTTTT
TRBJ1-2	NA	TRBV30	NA	CARTTAANYGYTF	TGTGCCCGGACCACAGCAGCTAACTATGGCTACACCTTC
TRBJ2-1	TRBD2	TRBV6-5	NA	CASTEREGVGNEQFF	TGTGCCAGCACCGAGCGGGAGGGGGTCGGCAATGAGCAGTTCTTC
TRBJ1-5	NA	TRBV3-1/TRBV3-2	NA	CASSQDKSQPQHF	TGTGCCAGCAGCCAAGATAAAAGTCAGCCCCAGCATTTT
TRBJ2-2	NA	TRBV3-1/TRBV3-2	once	CASSPGILATGELFF	TGTGCCAGCAGCCCCGGGATTCTCGCTACCGGGGAGCTGTTTTTT
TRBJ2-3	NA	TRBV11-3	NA	CASSLLGGSTDTQYF	TGTGCCAGCAGCTTATTAGGTGGGAGCACAGATACGCAGTATTTT
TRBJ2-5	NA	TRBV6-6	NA	CASRGQGQETQYF	TGTGCCAGCAGAGGGCAGGGGCAAGAGACCCAGTACTTC
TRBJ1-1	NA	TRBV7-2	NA	CASSLEVAAVAAFF	TGTGCCAGCAGCTTAGAGGTGGCGGCAGTTGCTGCTTTCTTT
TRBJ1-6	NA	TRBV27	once	CASRLWQANNSPLHF	TGTGCCAGCCGCCTCTGGCAGGCGAATAATTCACCCCTCCACTTT
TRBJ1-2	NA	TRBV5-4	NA	CASSLSEDGYTF	TGTGCCAGCAGCTTGTCGGAGGATGGCTACACCTTC
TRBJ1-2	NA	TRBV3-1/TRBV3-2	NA	CASSQDLAGVDGYTF	TGTGCCAGCAGCCAAGATCTGGCAGGGGTCGATGGCTACACCTTC
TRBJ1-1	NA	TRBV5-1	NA	CASSLGTLNTEAFF	TGCGCCAGCAGCTTGGGGACCCTTAACACTGAAGCTTTCTTT
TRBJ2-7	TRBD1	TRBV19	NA	CASSLTGILYEQYF	TGTGCCAGTAGTTTGACAGGGATTCTTTACGAGCAGTACTTC
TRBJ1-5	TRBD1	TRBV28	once	CASSFIPGQSPGQPQHF	TGTGCCAGCAGTTTCATCCCGGGACAGTCCCCCGGGCAGCCCCAGCATTTT
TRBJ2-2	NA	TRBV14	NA	CASSRTRNTGELFF	TGTGCCAGCAGCCGGACCAGGAACACCGGGGAGCTGTTTTTT
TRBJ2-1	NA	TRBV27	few	CASSFTANEQFF	TGTGCCAGCAGTTTTACAGCTAATGAGCAGTTCTTC
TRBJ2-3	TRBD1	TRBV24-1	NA	CATSDPGTGRKADTQYF	TGTGCCACCAGTGATCCCGGGACAGGTCGTAAGGCAGATACGCAGTATTTT
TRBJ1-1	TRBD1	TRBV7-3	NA	CASSSGTGERDTEAFF	TGTGCCAGCAGCTCAGGGACAGGGGAGAGAGACACTGAAGCTTTCTTT